Listed here is a single TCR beta chain. J lost 8 bases, V lost 4 bases, and 8 bases had no gene match. The CDR3 covers 13 residues. Germline CDR1 and CDR2: SGHRS and YFSETQ. This sample was included in a study of control samples from healthy donors and cancer patients. Generated by immunoSEQ multiplex PCR, the TCRdb table keeps only in-frame clones and is missing some. The sample carries some 150,000 clones, 94% recorded once. The specimen was blood. The receptor's source is a middle-aged man in good health. The V and J genes are TRBV5-1 and TRBJ1-1; 7 bases are shared with TRBD1. For the CDR3, the DNA is TGCGCCAGCAGCGTAGAGCACAGGGGCGAAGCTTTCTTT. Protein sequence: CASSVEHRGEAFF.